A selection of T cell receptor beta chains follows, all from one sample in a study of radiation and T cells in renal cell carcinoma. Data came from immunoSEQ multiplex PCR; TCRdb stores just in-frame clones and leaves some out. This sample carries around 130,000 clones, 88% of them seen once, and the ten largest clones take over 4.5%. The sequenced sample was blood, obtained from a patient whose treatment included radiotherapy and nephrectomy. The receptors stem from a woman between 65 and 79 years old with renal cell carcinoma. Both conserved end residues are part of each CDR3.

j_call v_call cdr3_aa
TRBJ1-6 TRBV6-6 CASNRQGPPDNSPLHF
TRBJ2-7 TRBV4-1 CASSQPKDGSSSYEQYF
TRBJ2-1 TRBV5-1 CASSLSGGSYNEQFF
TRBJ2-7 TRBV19 CASSIDGGGSYEQYF
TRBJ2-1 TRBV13 CASSPQDNEQFF
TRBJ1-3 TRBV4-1 CASSQGGAGGLTGNTIYF
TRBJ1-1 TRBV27 CASRGPYTEAFF
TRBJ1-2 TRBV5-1 CASSLAGGGGYTF
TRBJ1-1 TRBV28 CASSWRPGGGTEAFF
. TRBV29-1 CSVVLSYEQYF
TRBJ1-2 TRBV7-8 CASSWDRDYGYTF
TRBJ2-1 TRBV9 CASSPQGRGDEQFF
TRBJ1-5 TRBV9 CASSTGPGGNQPQHF
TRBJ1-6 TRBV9 CASSGAGETNSPLHF
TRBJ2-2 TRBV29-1 CSAIGTVNTGELFF
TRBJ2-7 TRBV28 CATHPASSGGYF
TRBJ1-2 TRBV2 CASSEIRPGYTF
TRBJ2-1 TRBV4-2 CASSQDWTSGVNEQFF
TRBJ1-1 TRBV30 CAWSKGAGTEAFF
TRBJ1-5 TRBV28 CASSLRTGGFQPQHF
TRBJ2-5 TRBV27 CASSPQGVVALETQYF
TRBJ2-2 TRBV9 CASTRGLANTGELFF
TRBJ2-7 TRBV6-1 CASSEAAGISYEQYF
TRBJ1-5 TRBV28 CASSPGQGLVVSNQPQHF
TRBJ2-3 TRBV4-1 CASSQGLADPDTQYF
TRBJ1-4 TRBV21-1 CASSKGGSGVATNEKLFF
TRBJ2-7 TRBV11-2 CASSQGQEYYEQYF
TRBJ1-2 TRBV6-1 CASSGDRGNLNYGYTF
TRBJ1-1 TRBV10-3 CAIGTLTGQRSTEAFF
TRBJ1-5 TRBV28 CASRGLRNQPQHF
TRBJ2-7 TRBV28 CASSPRYGTGVYEQYF